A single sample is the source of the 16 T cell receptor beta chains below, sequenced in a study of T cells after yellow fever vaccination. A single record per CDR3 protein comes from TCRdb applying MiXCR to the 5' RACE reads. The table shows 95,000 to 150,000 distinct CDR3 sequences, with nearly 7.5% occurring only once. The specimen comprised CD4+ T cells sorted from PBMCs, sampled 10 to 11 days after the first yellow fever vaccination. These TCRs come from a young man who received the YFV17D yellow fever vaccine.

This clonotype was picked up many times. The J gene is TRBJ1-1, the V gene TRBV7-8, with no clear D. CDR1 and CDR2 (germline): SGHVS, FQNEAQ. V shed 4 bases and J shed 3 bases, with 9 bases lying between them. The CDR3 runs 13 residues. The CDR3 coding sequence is TGTGCCAGCAGCTACCCACCGTACACTGAAGCTTTCTTT. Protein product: CASSYPPYTEAFF.

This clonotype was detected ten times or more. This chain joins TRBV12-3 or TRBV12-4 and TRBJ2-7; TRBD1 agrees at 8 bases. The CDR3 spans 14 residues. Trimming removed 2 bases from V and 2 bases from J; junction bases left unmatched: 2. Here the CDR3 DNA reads TGTGCCAGCAGTTTACAGACAGGGGCCTACGAGCAGTACTTC. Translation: CASSLQTGAYEQYF.

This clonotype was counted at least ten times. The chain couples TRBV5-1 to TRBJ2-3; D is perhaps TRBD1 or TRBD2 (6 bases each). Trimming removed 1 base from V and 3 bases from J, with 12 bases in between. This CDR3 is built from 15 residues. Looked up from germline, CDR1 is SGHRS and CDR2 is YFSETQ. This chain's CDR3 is CASSLLGGRTDTQYF. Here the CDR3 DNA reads TGCGCCAGCAGCTTGCTGGGGGGCCGGACAGATACGCAGTATTTT.

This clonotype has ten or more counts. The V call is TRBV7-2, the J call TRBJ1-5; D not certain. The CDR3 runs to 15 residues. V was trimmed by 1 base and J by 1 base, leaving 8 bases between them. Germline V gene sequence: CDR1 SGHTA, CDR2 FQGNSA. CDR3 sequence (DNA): TGTGCCAGCAGCTTAGAGGGCTCAAGCAATCAGCCCCAGCATTTT. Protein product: CASSLEGSSNQPQHF.

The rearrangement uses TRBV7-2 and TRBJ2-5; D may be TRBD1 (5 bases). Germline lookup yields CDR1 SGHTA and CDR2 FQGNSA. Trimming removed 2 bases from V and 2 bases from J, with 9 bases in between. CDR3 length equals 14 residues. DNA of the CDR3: TGTGCCAGCAGCTTAACCCGGACACAAGAGACCCAGTACTTC. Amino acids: CASSLTRTQETQYF.

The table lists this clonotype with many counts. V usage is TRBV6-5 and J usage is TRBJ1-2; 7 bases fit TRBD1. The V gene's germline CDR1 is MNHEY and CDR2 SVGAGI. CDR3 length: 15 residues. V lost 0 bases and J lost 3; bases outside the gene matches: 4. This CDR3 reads CASSYSRQGDYGYTF. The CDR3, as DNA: TGTGCCAGCAGTTACTCGAGACAGGGTGACTATGGCTACACCTTC.

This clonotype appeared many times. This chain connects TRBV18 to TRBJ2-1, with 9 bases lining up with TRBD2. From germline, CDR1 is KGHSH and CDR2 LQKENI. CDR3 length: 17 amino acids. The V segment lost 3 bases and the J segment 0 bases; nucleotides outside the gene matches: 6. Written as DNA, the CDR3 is TGTGCCAGCTCACCGATGATAGCGGGGGCCTCCTACAATGAGCAGTTCTTC. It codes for CASSPMIAGASYNEQFF.

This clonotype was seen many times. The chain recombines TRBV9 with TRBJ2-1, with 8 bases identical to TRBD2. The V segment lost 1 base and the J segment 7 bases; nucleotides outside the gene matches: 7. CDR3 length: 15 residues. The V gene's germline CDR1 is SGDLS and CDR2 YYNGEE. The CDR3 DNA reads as TGTGCCAGCAGCGTATTAGCGGGGAGGACTAATGAGCAGTTCTTC. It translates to CASSVLAGRTNEQFF. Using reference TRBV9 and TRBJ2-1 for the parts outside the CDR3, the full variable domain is DSGVTQTPKHLITATGQRVTLRCSPRSGDLSVYWYQQSLDQGLQFLIQYYNGEERAKGNILERFSAQQFPDLHSELNLSSLELGDSALYFCASSVLAGRTNEQFFGPGTRLTVL.

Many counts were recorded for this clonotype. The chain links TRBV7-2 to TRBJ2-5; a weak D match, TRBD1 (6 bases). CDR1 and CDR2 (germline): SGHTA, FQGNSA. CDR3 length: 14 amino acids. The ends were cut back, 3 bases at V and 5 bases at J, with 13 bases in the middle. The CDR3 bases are TGTGCCAGCAGCTTCCAGGGGACGGGGGAGACCCAGTACTTC. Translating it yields CASSFQGTGETQYF.

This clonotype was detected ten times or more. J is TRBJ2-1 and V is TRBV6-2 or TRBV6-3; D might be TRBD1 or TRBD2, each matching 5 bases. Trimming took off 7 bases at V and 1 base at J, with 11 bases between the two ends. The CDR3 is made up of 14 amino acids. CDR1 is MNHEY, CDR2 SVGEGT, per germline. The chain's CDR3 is CASKRGLSYNEQFF. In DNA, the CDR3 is TGTGCCAGCAAACGGGGCCTATCCTACAATGAGCAGTTCTTC.

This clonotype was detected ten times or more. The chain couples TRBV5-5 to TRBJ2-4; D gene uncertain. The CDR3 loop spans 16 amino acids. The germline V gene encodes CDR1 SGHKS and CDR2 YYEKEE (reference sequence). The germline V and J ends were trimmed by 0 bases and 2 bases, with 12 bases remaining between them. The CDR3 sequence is CASSLGQAEPKNIQYF. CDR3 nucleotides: TGTGCCAGCAGCTTGGGGCAGGCGGAGCCCAAAAACATTCAGTACTTC.

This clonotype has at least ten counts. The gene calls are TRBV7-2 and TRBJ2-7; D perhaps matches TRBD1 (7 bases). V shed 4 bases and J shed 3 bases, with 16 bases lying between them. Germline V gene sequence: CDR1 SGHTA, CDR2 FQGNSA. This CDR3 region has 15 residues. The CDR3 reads CASSSRGATFYEQYF. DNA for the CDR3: TGTGCCAGCAGCTCCAGGGGGGCGACCTTCTACGAGCAGTACTTC.

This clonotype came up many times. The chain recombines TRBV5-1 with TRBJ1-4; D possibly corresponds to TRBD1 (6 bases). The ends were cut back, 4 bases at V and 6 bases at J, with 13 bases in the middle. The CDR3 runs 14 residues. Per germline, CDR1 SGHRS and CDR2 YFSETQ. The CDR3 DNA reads TGCGCCAGCAGCCCGACAGGATTTCATGAAAAACTGTTTTTT. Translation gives CASSPTGFHEKLFF.

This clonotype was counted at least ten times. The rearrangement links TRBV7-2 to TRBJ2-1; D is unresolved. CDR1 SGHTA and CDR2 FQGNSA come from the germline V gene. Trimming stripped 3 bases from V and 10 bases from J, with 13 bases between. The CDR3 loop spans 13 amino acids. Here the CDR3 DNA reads TGTGCCAGCAGCTTCCGGGCTTCTGGAGAGCAGTTCTTC. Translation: CASSFRASGEQFF. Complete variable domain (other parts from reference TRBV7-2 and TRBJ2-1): GAGVSQSPSNKVTEKGKDVELRCDPISGHTALYWYRQSLGQGLEFLIYFQGNSAPDKSGLPSDRFSAERTGGSVSTLTIQRTQQEDSAVYLCASSFRASGEQFFGPGTRLTVL.

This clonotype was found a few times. This CDR3 reads CASSFGTTTDTQYF. The CDR3 DNA reads as TGCGCCAGCAGCTTCGGGACTACCACAGATACGCAGTATTTT. The V gene is TRBV5-1, the J gene TRBJ2-3, with TRBD2 identical over 7 bases. CDR3 length equals 14 residues. The V gene end was trimmed by 2 bases and the J gene end by 2 bases; junction bases not matched to a gene: 2. Per germline, CDR1 SGHRS and CDR2 YFSETQ.

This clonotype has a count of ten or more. CDR3 bases: TGCGCCAGCAGCCAAGGGGGACAGGGCACAGATACGCAGTATTTT. Translating gives CASSQGGQGTDTQYF. The V and J genes are TRBV4-3 and TRBJ2-3; 8 bases align to TRBD1. The V and J ends lost 1 base and 1 base, in that order; junction bases with no gene match: 1. CDR1 is LGHNA, CDR2 YSLEER, per germline. CDR3 size: 15 residues.